The rows below give T cell receptor beta chains drawn from one sample of a study of T-cell memory formation after mild COVID-19. TCRdb ran MiXCR on the 5' RACE reads and lists one entry per CDR3 protein. The data contain a few hundred thousand distinct CDR3 sequences, 20% to 25% of them seen just once; the ten biggest clones take up over 20%. Sequenced material: PBMCs or a T cell subset sorted from them (not recorded which). Receptors originate from a man younger than 35 who had mild COVID-19 (a few samples of this study predate the infection). Cell type and time point are not known. The conserved cysteine and the conserved F or W are not part of the CDR3 here.

v_gene: TRBV27
j_gene: TRBJ1-6
CDR3aa: ASMPGQGFPPLH

v_gene: TRBV30
j_gene: TRBJ1-4
CDR3aa: AWSVATVGEKLF

v_gene: TRBV5-6
j_gene: TRBJ1-1
CDR3aa: ASSLGPLLNTEAF

v_gene: TRBV7-8
j_gene: TRBJ2-5
CDR3aa: ASSLRWAGEQETQY

v_gene: TRBV5-1
j_gene: TRBJ1-2
CDR3aa: ASSPGRGSGYT

v_gene: TRBV5-1
j_gene: TRBJ2-3
CDR3aa: ASSFDPISTDTQY

v_gene: TRBV15
j_gene: TRBJ2-4
CDR3aa: ATSDGTSGVAKNIQY

v_gene: TRBV5-1
j_gene: TRBJ2-2
CDR3aa: ASSAGTSGGPNTGELF

v_gene: TRBV7-2
j_gene: TRBJ1-1
CDR3aa: ASSDYRGRNSGTEAF

v_gene: TRBV9
j_gene: TRBJ2-1
CDR3aa: ASSVTTGNEQF

v_gene: TRBV5-4
j_gene: TRBJ2-7
CDR3aa: ASSLEHASEQY

v_gene: TRBV20-1
j_gene: TRBJ2-1
CDR3aa: SARDLGTEEEQF

v_gene: TRBV9
j_gene: TRBJ2-3
CDR3aa: ASSSGAGGTDTQY

v_gene: TRBV7-9
j_gene: TRBJ2-2
CDR3aa: ASSSYSSGLNTGELF

v_gene: TRBV24-1
j_gene: TRBJ1-2
CDR3aa: ATSDPQGGNYGYT

v_gene: TRBV12-3/TRBV12-4
j_gene: TRBJ2-5
CDR3aa: ASSLIRDGGPSRETQY

v_gene: TRBV9
j_gene: TRBJ1-1
CDR3aa: ASSVRVNTEAF

v_gene: TRBV7-2
j_gene: TRBJ2-5
CDR3aa: ASSPRLAGAAETQY

v_gene: TRBV20-1
j_gene: TRBJ2-1
CDR3aa: SARGTSGVSNEQF

v_gene: TRBV5-1
j_gene: TRBJ2-3
CDR3aa: ASSLAGVGTQY

v_gene: TRBV6-1
j_gene: TRBJ2-7
CDR3aa: ASSEPGEQY

v_gene: TRBV4-1
j_gene: TRBJ1-2
CDR3aa: ASSQDLGGGYYGYT

v_gene: TRBV6-2/TRBV6-3
j_gene: TRBJ2-5
CDR3aa: ASSPGYPQETQY

v_gene: TRBV7-2
j_gene: TRBJ1-1
CDR3aa: ASSPRLPQEAF

v_gene: TRBV29-1
j_gene: TRBJ1-1
CDR3aa: SAQGGENTEAF

v_gene: TRBV2
j_gene: TRBJ1-5
CDR3aa: ASSEIGGRQPQH

v_gene: TRBV5-4
j_gene: TRBJ2-7
CDR3aa: ASSFGSGGPSSYEQY

v_gene: TRBV4-2
j_gene: TRBJ1-3
CDR3aa: ASSQGSSSGNTIY

v_gene: TRBV6-4
j_gene: TRBJ1-1
CDR3aa: ASSDRDNTEAF

v_gene: TRBV24-1
j_gene: TRBJ1-1
CDR3aa: ATSGGTRNQAF

v_gene: TRBV2
j_gene: TRBJ2-3
CDR3aa: ASSEDGGRTDTQY